This passage covers 18 T cell receptor beta chains from one sample sequenced in a study of cytomegalovirus exposure and HLA in healthy donors. PCR primers comprised 60 Vbeta and 13 Jbeta primers. Libraries were prepared by immunoSEQ multiplex PCR; TCRdb keeps only in-frame clonotypes and omits some of them. The profile covers tens of thousands of clones, with roughly 70% appearing a single time and just under 5% taken by the ten largest. Sequenced input: PBMCs. The receptors derive from a man aged 55 to 69 in good health and CMV-seropositive.

The chain links TRBV19 to TRBJ2-1; D remains ambiguous. CDR1 LNHDA and CDR2 SQIVND come from the germline V gene (reference sequence). The CDR3 consists of 13 residues. Trimming cost V 5 bases and J 5 bases, with 10 bases left between them. CDR3 DNA sequence: TGTGCCAGTAGTTTACAATTAAACAATGAGCAGTTCTTC. It specifies CASSLQLNNEQFF.

As for this clone: The junction and the germline gene differ at one end; a read error may be behind it. The same CDR3 arises from other DNA sequences in this sample as well. The chain recombines TRBV7-9 with TRBJ1-1, with a tentative D call TRBD1 (6 bases). Germline assignment: CDR1 SEHNR and CDR2 FQNEAQ (reference sequence). There are 12 residues in the CDR3. CDR3 sequence: CSSSLGTSEAFF. CDR3 DNA sequence: TGTTCCAGTAGCTTAGGGACATCTGAAGCTTTCTTT.

This rearrangement joins TRBV6-5 to TRBJ1-4, with TRBD1 matching 9 bases. The V segment lost 1 base and the J segment 8 bases; nucleotides outside the gene matches: 8. Germline values: CDR1 MNHEY, CDR2 SVGAGI. This CDR3 region has 16 residues. Written as DNA, the CDR3 is TGTGCCAGCAGTTACTTGTCCGGGACAGGGAACGAAAAACTGTTTTTT. It is translated as CASSYLSGTGNEKLFF.

The chain has TRBV30 and TRBJ2-1; TRBD2 aligns across 12 bases. The CDR3 is 16 amino acids. V dropped 4 bases and J dropped 7; count of bases not matched to a gene: 11. CDR1 GTSNPN and CDR2 SVGIG come from the germline V gene (reference sequence). The CDR3 reads CAWTSRTSGGRNEQFF. In DNA form, the CDR3 reads TGTGCCTGGACATCCCGAACTAGCGGGGGGAGGAATGAGCAGTTCTTC.

The J gene is TRBJ2-7, the V gene TRBV27, with TRBD2 as a possible D gene (5 bases). Germline V gene lookup returns CDR1 MNHEY and CDR2 SMNVEV (reference sequence). The CDR3 totals 13 residues. Trimming took 4 bases from V and 3 from J, leaving 10 bases between them. As DNA, the CDR3 is TGTGCCAGCAGTTACGTAGGGAGCTACGAGCAGTACTTC. It translates to CASSYVGSYEQYF.

The chain's CDR3 is CASSLSRQASYEQYF. CDR3 sequence (DNA): TGTGCCAGCTCACTGTCTCGACAGGCCTCCTACGAGCAGTACTTC. V is TRBV18 and J is TRBJ2-7; D possibly corresponds to TRBD1 (6 bases). The CDR3 length is 15 residues. Per germline, CDR1 KGHSH and CDR2 LQKENI. V was shortened by 4 bases and J by 0 bases, with 13 bases between the two germline ends.

V gene TRBV7-8 combines with J gene TRBJ2-7; TRBD2 agrees at 9 bases. Germline CDR1 SGHVS, CDR2 FQNEAQ. This CDR3 spans 15 amino acids. V shed 0 bases and J 4 bases; nucleotides not matched to a gene: 4. CDR3 protein: CASSLAGREGYEQYF. CDR3 nucleotide sequence: TGTGCCAGCAGCTTAGCGGGGCGGGAGGGTTACGAGCAGTACTTC.

The V call is TRBV4-1, the J call TRBJ2-7; D is possibly TRBD2 (5 bases). This CDR3 spans 14 amino acids. Trimming pared 6 bases from V and 1 base from J, leaving 13 bases between. Germline V CDR1 and CDR2: MGHRA, YSYEKL. Here the CDR3 reads CASRLGEFSYEQYF. Here the CDR3 DNA reads TGCGCCAGCAGACTCGGGGAATTTTCCTACGAGCAGTACTTC.

This clone was counted a few times. The chain carries TRBV25-1 and TRBJ2-3; 9 bases align to TRBD2. Per the germline V gene, CDR1 is MGHDK and CDR2 is SYGVNS. This CDR3 is 16 amino acids long. With 3 bases clipped from V and 4 bases from J, the junction kept 8 bases outside the gene matches. CDR3 in amino acids: CASSDTVAGGPDTQYF. The CDR3 bases are TGTGCCAGCAGTGATACTGTGGCGGGAGGGCCAGATACGCAGTATTTT. The whole variable domain, filled in from reference TRBV25-1 and TRBJ2-3, reads EADIYQTPRYLVIGTGKKITLECSQTMGHDKMYWYQQDPGMELHLIHYSYGVNSTEKGDLSSESTVSRIRTEHFPLTLESARPSHTSQYLCASSDTVAGGPDTQYFGPGTRLTVL.

The J gene is TRBJ2-7, the V gene TRBV5-6, with 7 positions matching TRBD1. Germline CDR1 and CDR2: SGHDT and YYEEEE. CDR3 length: 12 residues. V lost 4 bases to trimming and J lost 6 bases; unmatched junction nucleotides: 4. The CDR3 loop is CASSPRGCEQYF. The DNA of the CDR3 is TGTGCCAGCAGCCCCAGGGGGTGCGAGCAGTACTTC.

The V and J genes are TRBV2 and TRBJ2-4, with 8 bases that match TRBD2. The germline CDR1 and CDR2 sequences are SNHLY and FYNNEI. V lost 3 bases and J lost 2; bases outside the gene matches: 9. The CDR3 consists of 17 residues. The CDR3 protein is CASSDERGIPSKNIQYF. CDR3 sequence (DNA): TGTGCCAGCAGTGATGAGCGGGGGATCCCTTCCAAAAACATTCAGTACTTC.

The rearrangement uses TRBV7-9 and TRBJ2-7, with a possible D match to TRBD1 (5 bases). Trimming pared 5 bases from V and 3 bases from J, leaving 14 bases between. Germline lookup yields CDR1 SEHNR and CDR2 FQNEAQ (reference sequence). The CDR3 is made up of 14 amino acids. The CDR3 DNA follows: TGTGCCAGCAGCCCCCCTCAGACAGTCTACGAGCAGTACTTC. Translated, it gives CASSPPQTVYEQYF. Looking up the rest from reference TRBV7-9 and TRBJ2-7 gives the full variable domain: DTGVSQNPRHKITKRGQNVTFRCDPISEHNRLYWYRQTLGQGPEFLTYFQNEAQLEKSRLLSDRFSAERPKGSFSTLEIQRTEQGDSAMYLCASSPPQTVYEQYFGPGTRLTVT.

The chain links TRBV2 to TRBJ1-1; D is undetermined. Trimming removed 1 base from V and 2 bases from J, with 8 bases in between. This CDR3 comprises 14 residues. CDR1 is SNHLY, CDR2 FYNNEI, per germline. The CDR3 bases are TGTGCCAGCAGTGAAGGGGCCAGTAACACTGAAGCTTTCTTT. Protein sequence: CASSEGASNTEAFF.

Here the CDR3 DNA reads TGTGCCACCACAACCCAGGGCACAGTTTCCTACGAGCAGTACTTC. It translates to CATTTQGTVSYEQYF. The rearrangement uses TRBV2 and TRBJ2-5, with TRBD1 as a possible D gene (5 bases). The DNA end lines up better with TRBJ2-7; the J call may be wrong. The CDR3 length is 15 residues. The germline V gene encodes CDR1 SNHLY and CDR2 FYNNEI.

The chain is built from TRBV6-6 and TRBJ1-5; 10 nucleotides match TRBD1. The CDR3 covers 16 residues. Trimming took 0 bases from V and 3 from J; bases not matched to a gene: 2. The germline CDR1 and CDR2 sequences are MNHNY and SVGAGI (reference sequence). CDR3 coding DNA: TGTGCCAGCAGTTACTCGACAGGGGGCAACAATCAGCCCCAGCATTTT. This translates into CASSYSTGGNNQPQHF.

This clone was seen a handful of times. V is TRBV10-2 and J is TRBJ1-6, with 11 bases matching TRBD1. Looked up from germline, CDR1 is WSHSY and CDR2 is SAAADI. The CDR3 sequence is 15 residues long. V shed 6 bases and J 9 bases; nucleotides not matched to a gene: 7. DNA for the CDR3: TGCGCCAGCAGGGGGACAGGGGGTTATGGTTCACCCCTCCACTTT. Amino acids: CASRGTGGYGSPLHF.

As regards this clone: Germline and junction disagree at one end, which may indicate a read error. The rearrangement uses TRBV11-2 and TRBJ2-1, with 8 bases identical to TRBD2. The CDR3 consists of 15 residues. CDR1 and CDR2 (germline): SGHAT, FQNNGV. The CDR3 bases are TGTGCCAGCACCTTAAGCGGGGGCTCCTACAATGAGCAGTTCTTC. Residues: CASTLSGGSYNEQFF. Using reference TRBV11-2 and TRBJ2-1 for the parts outside the CDR3, the full variable domain is EAGVAQSPRYKIIEKRQSVAFWCNPISGHATLYWYQQILGQGPKLLIQFQNNGVVDDSQLPKDRFSAERLKGVDSTLKIQPAKLEDSAVYLCASTLSGGSYNEQFFGPGTRLTVL.

The V call is TRBV7-8, the J call TRBJ2-1; 7 bases agree with TRBD1. J gave up 5 bases and V 4 bases, and 8 bases lay outside the gene matches. Germline V gives CDR1 SGHVS, CDR2 FQNEAQ. CDR3 length equals 15 residues. This CDR3 is CASSSPGQVHNEQFF. CDR3 in DNA: TGTGCCAGCAGCTCCCCCGGACAGGTCCACAATGAGCAGTTCTTC. The full variable domain, with the rest looked up from reference TRBV7-8 and TRBJ2-1, is GAGVSQSPRYKVAKRGQDVALRCDPISGHVSLFWYQQALGQGPEFLTYFQNEAQLDKSGLPSDRFFAERPEGSVSTLKIQRTQQEDSAVYLCASSSPGQVHNEQFFGPGTRLTVL.